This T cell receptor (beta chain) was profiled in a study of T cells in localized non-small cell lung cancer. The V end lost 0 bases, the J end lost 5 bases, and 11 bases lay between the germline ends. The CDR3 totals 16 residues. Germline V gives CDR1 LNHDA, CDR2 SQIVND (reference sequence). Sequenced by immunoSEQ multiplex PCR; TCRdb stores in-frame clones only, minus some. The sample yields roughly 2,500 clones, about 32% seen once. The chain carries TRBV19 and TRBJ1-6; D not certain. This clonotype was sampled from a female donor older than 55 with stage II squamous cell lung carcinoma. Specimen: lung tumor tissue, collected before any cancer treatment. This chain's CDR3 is CASSIEWSGHNSPLHF. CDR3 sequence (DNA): TGTGCCAGTAGTATAGAATGGTCTGGCCATAATTCACCCCTCCACTTT.